Listed here are 9 T cell receptor beta chains from one sample, sequenced in a study of post-analysis software for immune sequencing data. Broader study findings: Four to six TRBV segments were significantly more frequent in patients than in controls. TRBV5-6, TRBV5-1 and TRBV20-1 were among these segments.

Prepared TCR beta cDNA libraries contained unique molecular identifiers. TCRdb passed the PCR reads through MiXCR, listing each CDR3 protein once. The table has 150,000 to 200,000 distinct CDR3 sequences, approximately 30% seen once; the top ten hold over 1.2%. These TCRs' antigens remain unknown. Specimen: blood. All receptors come from a girl between 5 and 17 years old with multiple sclerosis.

The sample holds many counts of this clonotype. V usage is TRBV5-1 and J usage is TRBJ2-5, with D possibly matching TRBD1 (6 bases). The CDR3 has 15 residues. V lost 0 bases and J lost 0, with 9 bases in between. Per germline, CDR1 SGHRS and CDR2 YFSETQ. CDR3 amino acids: CASSLGWTDQETQYF. CDR3 DNA: TGCGCCAGCAGCTTGGGGTGGACAGACCAAGAGACCCAGTACTTC.

In regard to this clonotype: The junction does not match germline at one end; this may be a read error. The chain uses TRBV18 and TRBJ1-1; 8 positions match TRBD1. This CDR3 spans 14 amino acids. Per the germline V gene, CDR1 is KGHSH and CDR2 is LQKENI. CDR3: CASSPGTGITESFF. The CDR3 DNA reads TGTGCCAGCTCTCCCGGGACAGGTATAACTGAATCTTTCTTT. Combining the CDR3 with reference TRBV18 and TRBJ1-1 gives the whole variable domain NAGVMQNPRHLVRRRGQEARLRCSPMKGHSHVYWYRQLPEEGLKFMVYLQKENIIDESGMPKERFSAEFPKEGPSILRIQQVVRGDSAAYFCASSPGTGITESFFGQGTRLTVV.

This clonotype was counted ten times or more. This sequence joins TRBV12-3 or TRBV12-4 and TRBJ2-7, with TRBD1 matching 11 bases. The ends lost 5 bases at V and 8 bases at J; junction bases unmatched: 20. The CDR3 runs 18 residues. This chain's CDR3 is CASSPTGTGGEWLTKQYF. CDR3 coding DNA: TGTGCCAGCAGTCCCACCGGGACAGGGGGTGAATGGCTTACGAAGCAGTACTTC.

This clonotype was observed at least ten times. The chain carries TRBV5-1 and TRBJ2-1; D unresolved. The V and J ends lost 2 bases and 5 bases respectively, with 8 bases between them. The CDR3 runs to 13 residues. Germline values: CDR1 SGHRS, CDR2 YFSETQ. For the CDR3, the DNA is TGCGCCAGCAGCTTCCGGACGGACAATGAGCAGTTCTTC. It translates to CASSFRTDNEQFF.

The rearrangement joins TRBV15 to TRBJ1-2; weak D call: TRBD1 (6 bases). This CDR3 region has 15 residues. Germline values: CDR1 LNHNV, CDR2 YYDKDF (reference sequence). The ends were cut back, 0 bases at V and 4 bases at J, with 12 bases in the middle. The CDR3 region is CATSRDGQQTYGYTF. The CDR3 DNA sequence: TGTGCCACCAGCAGAGACGGACAGCAGACCTATGGCTACACCTTC.

V gene TRBV12-3 or TRBV12-4 combines with J gene TRBJ1-3, with D possibly matching TRBD1 (6 bases). The CDR3 extends over 13 amino acids. The ends were cut back, 5 bases at V and 6 bases at J, with 11 bases in the middle. CDR3 coding DNA: TGTGCCAGCAGTAGGGGGACTGTAAACACCATATATTTT. This sequence encodes CASSRGTVNTIYF.

Turning to this clonotype: One base away lies a much larger clone, so this may be a sequencing read error. The V gene is TRBV4-1, the J gene TRBJ2-1; D gene ambiguous. This CDR3 contains 17 residues. Germline V gives CDR1 MGHRA, CDR2 YSYEKL. The CDR3 loop reads CASSQDVGMSSYNKQFF. CDR3 in DNA: TGCGCCAGCAGCCAAGATGTCGGCATGAGCTCCTACAATAAGCAGTTCTTC.

This clonotype was found many times. This CDR3 is CAISTGGLGSEQYF. The CDR3 region has the DNA TGTGCCATCAGCACAGGGGGCTTGGGTTCCGAGCAGTACTTC. V is TRBV10-3 and J is TRBJ2-7; the match to TRBD1 covers 9 bases. This CDR3 spans 14 amino acids. The trim removed 6 bases at V and 6 bases at J, leaving 9 bases unmatched. Germline loops: CDR1 ENHRY, CDR2 SYGVKD.

In the case of this clonotype: One end of the junction varies from germline; a read error may be responsible. The chain uses TRBV7-7 and TRBJ1-1, with 9 bases identical to TRBD1. Germline lookup yields CDR1 SSHAT and CDR2 FNYEAQ (reference sequence). This CDR3 contains 15 residues. The CDR3 protein is CASSYWDRETTEAFF. CDR3 coding DNA: TGTGCTAGCAGCTACTGGGACAGGGAGACGACTGAAGCTTTCTTT.